The rows below give T cell receptor beta chains drawn from one sample of a study of T cell repertoires in aging, cancer and after chemotherapy. One entry per CDR3 protein results from TCRdb running MiXCR on the multiplex PCR reads. The sample yields 950 to 1,100 distinct CDR3 sequences, 86% seen once. Sequenced material: blood. The receptors here all came from a human donor with a solid tumor. Each CDR3 is given with its conserved first and last residue. D genes are given only for firm matches. Not every row has a clone size; where given, it reads once, few, many or a size class.

.	TRBD1	TRBV19	TRBJ2-7	TGTGCCAGTAGTTCCGGGACAGGGAACTACGAGCAGTACTTC	CASSSGTGNYEQYF
.	TRBD1	TRBV6-1	TRBJ2-7	TGTGCCAGCAGTGTTCAACGGGACAGGGGGCTGGGCTCCTACGAGCAGTACTTC	CASSVQRDRGLGSYEQYF
.	TRBD1	TRBV30	TRBJ1-2	TGTGCCTGGAGTGTACACCCACAGGGGCTTGGCTATGGCTACACCTTC	CAWSVHPQGLGYGYTF
.	TRBD1	TRBV5-4	TRBJ1-1	TGTGCCAGCAGCCTTACCCACGGGACAGGGATGAACACTGAAGCTTTCTTT	CASSLTHGTGMNTEAFF
.	.	TRBV7-9	TRBJ1-2	TGTGCCAGCAGCTTCGAAGCTTATGGCTACACCTTC	CASSFEAYGYTF
once	.	TRBV11-3	TRBJ2-3	TGTGCCAGCAGCTTGGCGACAGTCACAGATACGCAGTATTTT	CASSLATVTDTQYF
.	TRBD2	TRBV6-5	TRBJ2-5	TGTGCCGGCAGTTACTCCGGGACTAGCGGGGAAGAGACCCAGTACTTC	CAGSYSGTSGEETQYF
.	TRBD1	TRBV20-1	TRBJ2-3	TGCAGTGCCCTGACAGGGGGTTCGGGCACAGATACGCAGTATTTT	CSALTGGSGTDTQYF
.	TRBD2	TRBV7-6	TRBJ2-7	TGTGCCAGCAGCTTATCGGGACTAGCGGGGAAGGGGTACGAGCAGTACTTC	CASSLSGLAGKGYEQYF
.	.	TRBV6-5	TRBJ2-1	TGTGCCAGCAGCCCCGGCCAGGGGTCAGATGAGCAGTTCTTC	CASSPGQGSDEQFF
.	.	TRBV6-5	TRBJ1-1	TGTGCCAGCAGTTTGAAACCGTACACTGAAGCTTTCTTT	CASSLKPYTEAFF
.	.	TRBV20-1	TRBJ2-7	TGCAGTGCTCCGGGACTTGGGGGCTACGAGCAGTACTTC	CSAPGLGGYEQYF
.	.	TRBV6-1	TRBJ1-5	TGTGCCAGCAGTGTCTGGGGTAGCAATCAGCCCCAGCATTTT	CASSVWGSNQPQHF
.	.	TRBV15	TRBJ2-2	TGTGCCACCGAATTAGACCTCACCGGGGAGCTGTTTTTT	CATELDLTGELFF
once	.	TRBV29-1	TRBJ1-1	TGCAGCGTTGCACATCCCTCGGGGGTATTAGCTTTCTTT	CSVAHPSGVLAFF
.	TRBD2	TRBV19	TRBJ2-2	TGTGCCAGTATAGCGGGGATCCCTTTTTACACCGGGGAGCTGTTTTTT	CASIAGIPFYTGELFF
.	TRBD1	TRBV19	TRBJ1-5	TGTGCCAGTAGTCCTCGACAGGGACCGAGTCAGCCCCAGCATTTT	CASSPRQGPSQPQHF
.	.	TRBV27	TRBJ2-2	TGTGCCAGCACTCGTCGGCAGGGCCGTTACACCGGGGAGCTGTTTTTT	CASTRRQGRYTGELFF
.	.	TRBV30	TRBJ1-4	TGTGCCTGGAGTGCCCACAGTGCAACTAATGAAAAACTGTTTTTT	CAWSAHSATNEKLFF
few	.	TRBV6-5	TRBJ1-5	TGTGCCAGTTGCCCACAGGCAGCTTATAGCAATCAGCCCCAGCATTTT	CASCPQAAYSNQPQHF
.	.	TRBV6-2/TRBV6-3	TRBJ1-1	TGTGCCAGCAGTTACAGTGCAGCGAACACTGAAGCTTTCTTT	CASSYSAANTEAFF
.	TRBD2	TRBV7-3	TRBJ2-3	TGTGCCAGCAGCTTAGCGGCGGGGGGAGATACGCAGTATTTT	CASSLAAGGDTQYF